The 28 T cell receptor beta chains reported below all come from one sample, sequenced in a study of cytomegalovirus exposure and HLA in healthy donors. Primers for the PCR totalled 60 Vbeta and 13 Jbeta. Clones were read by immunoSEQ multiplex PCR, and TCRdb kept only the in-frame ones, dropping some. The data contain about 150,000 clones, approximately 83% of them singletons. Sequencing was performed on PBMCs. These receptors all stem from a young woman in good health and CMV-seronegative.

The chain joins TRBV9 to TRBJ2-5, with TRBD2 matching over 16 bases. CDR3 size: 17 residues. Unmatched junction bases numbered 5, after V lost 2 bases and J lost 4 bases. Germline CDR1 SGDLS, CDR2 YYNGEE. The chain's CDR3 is CASSVGTSGGAGETQYF. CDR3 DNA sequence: TGTGCCAGCAGCGTTGGGACTAGCGGGGGGGCCGGAGAGACCCAGTACTTC.

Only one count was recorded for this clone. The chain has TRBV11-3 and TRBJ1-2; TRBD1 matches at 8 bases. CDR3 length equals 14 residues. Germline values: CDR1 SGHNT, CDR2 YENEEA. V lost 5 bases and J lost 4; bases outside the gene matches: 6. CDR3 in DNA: TGTGCCAGCAGCCGAGGGACAGGCGGCTATGGCTACACCTTC. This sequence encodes CASSRGTGGYGYTF. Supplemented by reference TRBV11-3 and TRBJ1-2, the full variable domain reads EAGVVQSPRYKIIEKKQPVAFWCNPISGHNTLYWYLQNLGQGPELLIRYENEEAVDDSQLPKDRFSAERLKGVDSTLKIQPAELGDSAVYLCASSRGTGGYGYTFGSGTRLTVV.

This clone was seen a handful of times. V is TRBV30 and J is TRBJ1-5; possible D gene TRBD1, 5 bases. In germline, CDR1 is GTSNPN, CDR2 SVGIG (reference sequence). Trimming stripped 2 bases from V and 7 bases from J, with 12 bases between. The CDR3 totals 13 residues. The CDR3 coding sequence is TGTGCCTGGAGTAATAGGGGAGGACAGCCCCAGCATTTT. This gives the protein CAWSNRGGQPQHF.

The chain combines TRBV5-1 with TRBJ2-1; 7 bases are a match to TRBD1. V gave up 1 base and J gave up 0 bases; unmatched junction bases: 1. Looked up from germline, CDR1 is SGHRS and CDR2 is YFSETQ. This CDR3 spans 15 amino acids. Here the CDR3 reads CASSLTGDSYNEQFF. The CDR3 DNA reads TGCGCCAGCAGCTTGACAGGGGACTCCTACAATGAGCAGTTCTTC.

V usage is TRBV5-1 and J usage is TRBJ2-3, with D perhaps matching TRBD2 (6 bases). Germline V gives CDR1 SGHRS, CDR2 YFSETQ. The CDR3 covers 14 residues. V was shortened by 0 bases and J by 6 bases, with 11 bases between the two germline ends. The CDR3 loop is CASSLASARDTQYF. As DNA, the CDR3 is TGCGCCAGCAGCTTGGCTAGCGCTCGGGATACGCAGTATTTT.

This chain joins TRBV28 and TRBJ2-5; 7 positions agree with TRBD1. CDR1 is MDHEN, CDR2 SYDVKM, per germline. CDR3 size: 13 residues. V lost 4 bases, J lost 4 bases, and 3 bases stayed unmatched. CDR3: CASSSWTGETQYF. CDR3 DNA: TGTGCCAGCAGTTCCTGGACAGGAGAGACCCAGTACTTC.

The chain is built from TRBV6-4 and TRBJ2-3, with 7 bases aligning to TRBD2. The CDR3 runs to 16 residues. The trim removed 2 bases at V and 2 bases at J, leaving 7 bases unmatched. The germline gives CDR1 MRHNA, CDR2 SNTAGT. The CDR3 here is CASSDGGSGSTDTQYF. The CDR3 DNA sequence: TGTGCCAGCAGTGACGGCGGGAGCGGATCCACAGATACGCAGTATTTT.

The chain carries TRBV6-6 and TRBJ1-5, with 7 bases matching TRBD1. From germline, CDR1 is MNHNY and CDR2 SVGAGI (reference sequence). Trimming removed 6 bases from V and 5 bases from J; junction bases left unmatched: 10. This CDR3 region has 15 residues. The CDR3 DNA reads TGTGCCAGCAGAGACGGGGACAGAAATTATCAGCCCCAGCATTTT. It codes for CASRDGDRNYQPQHF.

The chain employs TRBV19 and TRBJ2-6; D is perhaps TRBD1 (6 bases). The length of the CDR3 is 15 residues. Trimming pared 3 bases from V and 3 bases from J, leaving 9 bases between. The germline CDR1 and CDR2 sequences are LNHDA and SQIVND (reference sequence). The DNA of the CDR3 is TGTGCCAGTAGTATCACAGGGCGTGGGGCCAACGTCCTGACTTTC. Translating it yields CASSITGRGANVLTF.

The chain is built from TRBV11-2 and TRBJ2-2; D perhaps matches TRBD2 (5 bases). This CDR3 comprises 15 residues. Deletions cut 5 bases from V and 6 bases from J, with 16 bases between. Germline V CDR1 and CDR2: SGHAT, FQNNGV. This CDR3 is CASSPPGEGAGELFF. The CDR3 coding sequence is TGTGCCAGCAGCCCCCCTGGTGAGGGAGCCGGGGAGCTGTTTTTT.

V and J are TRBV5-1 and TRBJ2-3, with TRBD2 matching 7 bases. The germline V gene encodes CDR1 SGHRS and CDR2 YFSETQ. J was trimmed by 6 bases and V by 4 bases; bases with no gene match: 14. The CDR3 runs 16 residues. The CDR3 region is CASSLSGGYRGDTQYF. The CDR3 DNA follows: TGCGCCAGCAGCCTCTCGGGGGGATATCGCGGGGATACGCAGTATTTT.

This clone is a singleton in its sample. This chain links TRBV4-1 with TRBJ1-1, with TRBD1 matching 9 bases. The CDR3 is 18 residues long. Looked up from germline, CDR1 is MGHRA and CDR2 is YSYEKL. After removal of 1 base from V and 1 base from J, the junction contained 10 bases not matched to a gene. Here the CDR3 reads CASSQGPPGTGTNTEAFF. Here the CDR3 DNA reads TGCGCCAGCAGCCAAGGCCCCCCTGGGACAGGGACGAACACTGAAGCTTTCTTT.

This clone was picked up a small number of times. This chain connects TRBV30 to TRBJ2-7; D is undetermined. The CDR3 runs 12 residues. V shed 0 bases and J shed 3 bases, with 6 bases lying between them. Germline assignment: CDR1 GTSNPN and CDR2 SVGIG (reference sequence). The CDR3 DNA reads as TGTGCCTGGAGTGTAAATTACTACGAGCAGTACTTC. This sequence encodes CAWSVNYYEQYF.

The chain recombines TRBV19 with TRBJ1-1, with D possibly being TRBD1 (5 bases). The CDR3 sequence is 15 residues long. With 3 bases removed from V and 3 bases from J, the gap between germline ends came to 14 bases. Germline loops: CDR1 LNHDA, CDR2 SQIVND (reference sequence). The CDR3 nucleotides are TGTGCCAGTAGTATCCGGGACGGAGGGTACACTGAAGCTTTCTTT. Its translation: CASSIRDGGYTEAFF. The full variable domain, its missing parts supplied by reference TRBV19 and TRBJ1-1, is DGGITQSPKYLFRKEGQNVTLSCEQNLNHDAMYWYRQDPGQGLRLIYYSQIVNDFQKGDIAEGYSVSREKKESFPLTVTSAQKNPTAFYLCASSIRDGGYTEAFFGQGTRLTVV.

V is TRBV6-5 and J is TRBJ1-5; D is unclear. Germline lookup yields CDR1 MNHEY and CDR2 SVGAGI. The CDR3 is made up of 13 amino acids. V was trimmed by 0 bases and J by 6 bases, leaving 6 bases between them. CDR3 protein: CASSYSFSQPQHF. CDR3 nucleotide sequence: TGTGCCAGCAGTTACTCCTTTTCTCAGCCCCAGCATTTT.

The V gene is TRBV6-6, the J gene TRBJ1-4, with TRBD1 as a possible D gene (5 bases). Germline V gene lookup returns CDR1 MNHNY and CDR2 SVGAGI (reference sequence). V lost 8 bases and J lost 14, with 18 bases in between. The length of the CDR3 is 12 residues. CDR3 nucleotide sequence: TGTGCCAGCGGGAACGGGGGGGTAGGTCTGTTTTTT. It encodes CASGNGGVGLFF.

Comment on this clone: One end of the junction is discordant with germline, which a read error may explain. CDR3 nucleotide sequence: TGTTCCAGCAGCTTTGCGAGCGAGCAGTACTTC. It is translated as CSSSFASEQYF. This sequence joins TRBV7-9 and TRBJ2-7; D not certain. The germline gives CDR1 SEHNR, CDR2 FQNEAQ (reference sequence). This CDR3 comprises 11 residues.

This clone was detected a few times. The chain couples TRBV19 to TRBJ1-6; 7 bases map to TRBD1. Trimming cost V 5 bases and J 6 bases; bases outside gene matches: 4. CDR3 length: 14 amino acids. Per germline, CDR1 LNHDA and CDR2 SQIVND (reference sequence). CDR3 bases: TGTGCCAGTAGTCGGGGACAGATTAATTCACCCCTCCACTTT. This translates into CASSRGQINSPLHF.

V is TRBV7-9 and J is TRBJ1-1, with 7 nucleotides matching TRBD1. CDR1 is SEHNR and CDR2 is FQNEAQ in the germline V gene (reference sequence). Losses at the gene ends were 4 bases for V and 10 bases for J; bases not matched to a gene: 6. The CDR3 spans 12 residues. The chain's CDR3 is CASSSQGDPAFF. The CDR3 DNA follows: TGTGCCAGCAGCTCGCAGGGGGATCCAGCTTTCTTT.

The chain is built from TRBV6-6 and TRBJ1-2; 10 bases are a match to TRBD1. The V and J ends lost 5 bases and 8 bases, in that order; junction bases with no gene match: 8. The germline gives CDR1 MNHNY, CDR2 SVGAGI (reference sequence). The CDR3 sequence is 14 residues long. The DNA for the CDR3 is TGTGCCAGCAGTCCTCGACAGGGGGCGGGCGGCTACACCTTC. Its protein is CASSPRQGAGGYTF.

CDR3 in amino acids: CASSLPGAGANVLTF. The CDR3 DNA follows: TGTGCCAGCAGTTTACCAGGGGCTGGGGCCAACGTCCTGACTTTC. The chain couples TRBV28 to TRBJ2-6; possible D gene TRBD1, 6 bases. Between the trimmed V and J ends, which lost 2 bases and 2 bases, there was a span of 7 bases. Germline CDR1 reads MDHEN; CDR2 reads SYDVKM. The CDR3 loop spans 15 amino acids. Using reference TRBV28 and TRBJ2-6 for the parts outside the CDR3, the full variable domain is DVKVTQSSRYLVKRTGEKVFLECVQDMDHENMFWYRQDPGLGLRLIYFSYDVKMKEKGDIPEGYSVSREKKERFSLILESASTNQTSMYLCASSLPGAGANVLTFGAGSRLTVL.

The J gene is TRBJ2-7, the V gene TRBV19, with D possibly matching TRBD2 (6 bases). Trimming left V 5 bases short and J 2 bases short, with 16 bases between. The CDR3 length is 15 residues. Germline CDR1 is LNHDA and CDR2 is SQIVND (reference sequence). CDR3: CASSPGRPVTYEQYF. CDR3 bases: TGTGCCAGTAGTCCCGGGAGACCAGTAACCTACGAGCAGTACTTC. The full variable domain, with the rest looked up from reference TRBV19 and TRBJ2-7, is DGGITQSPKYLFRKEGQNVTLSCEQNLNHDAMYWYRQDPGQGLRLIYYSQIVNDFQKGDIAEGYSVSREKKESFPLTVTSAQKNPTAFYLCASSPGRPVTYEQYFGPGTRLTVT.

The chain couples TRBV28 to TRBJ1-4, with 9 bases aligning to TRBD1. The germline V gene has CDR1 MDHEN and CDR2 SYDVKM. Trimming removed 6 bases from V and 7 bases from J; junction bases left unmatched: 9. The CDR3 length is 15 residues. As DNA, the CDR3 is TGTGCCAGCAGCCTCATGGACAGGGGAGGTGAAAAACTGTTTTTT. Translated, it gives CASSLMDRGGEKLFF.

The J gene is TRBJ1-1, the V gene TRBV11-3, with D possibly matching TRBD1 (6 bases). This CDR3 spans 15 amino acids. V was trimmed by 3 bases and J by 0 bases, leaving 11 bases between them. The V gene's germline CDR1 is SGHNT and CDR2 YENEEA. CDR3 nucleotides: TGTGCCAGCAGCTTCGAGAGGGGGTTGAACACTGAAGCTTTCTTT. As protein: CASSFERGLNTEAFF.

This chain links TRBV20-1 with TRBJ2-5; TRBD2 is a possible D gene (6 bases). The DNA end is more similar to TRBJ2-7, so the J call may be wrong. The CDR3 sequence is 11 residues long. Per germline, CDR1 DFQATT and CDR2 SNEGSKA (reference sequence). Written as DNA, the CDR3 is TGCAGTGCTGAGCGGGCCTACGAGCAGTACTTC. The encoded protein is CSAERAYEQYF.

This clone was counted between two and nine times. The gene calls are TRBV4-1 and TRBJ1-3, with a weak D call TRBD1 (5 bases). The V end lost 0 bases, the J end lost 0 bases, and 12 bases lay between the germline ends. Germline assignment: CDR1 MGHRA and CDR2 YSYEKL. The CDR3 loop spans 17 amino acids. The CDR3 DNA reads TGCGCCAGCAGCCAAGACCCCCGCGGGGGCTCTGGAAACACCATATATTTT. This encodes CASSQDPRGGSGNTIYF.

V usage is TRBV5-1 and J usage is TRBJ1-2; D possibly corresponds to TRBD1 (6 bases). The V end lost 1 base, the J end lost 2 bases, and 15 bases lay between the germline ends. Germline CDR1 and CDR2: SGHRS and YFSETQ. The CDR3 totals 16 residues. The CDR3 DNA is TGCGCCAGCAGCTTGTTAGTTACAGGGACGAACTATGGCTACACCTTC. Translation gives CASSLLVTGTNYGYTF. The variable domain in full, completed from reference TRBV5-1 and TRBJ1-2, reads KAGVTQTPRYLIKTRGQQVTLSCSPISGHRSVSWYQQTPGQGLQFLFEYFSETQRNKGNFPGRFSGRQFSNSRSEMNVSTLELGDSALYLCASSLLVTGTNYGYTFGSGTRLTVV.

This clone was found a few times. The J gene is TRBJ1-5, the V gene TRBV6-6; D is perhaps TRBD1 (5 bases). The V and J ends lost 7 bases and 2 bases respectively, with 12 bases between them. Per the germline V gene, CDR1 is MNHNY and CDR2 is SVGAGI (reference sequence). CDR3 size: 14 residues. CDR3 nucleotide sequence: TGTGCCAGCATGGGCGGGGGTGGCAATCAGCCCCAGCATTTT. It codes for CASMGGGGNQPQHF.